Only a few counts were recorded for the clone carrying this T cell receptor (beta chain). Its cognate antigen is unknown. The sample originates from a study of Graves' ophthalmopathy and Graves' hyperthyroidism. The study, taken as a whole, reports: Blood also held most thyroid clonotypes expanded above 0.001 frequency. Ophthalmopathy progression cases were predicted by the model with approximately 71% sensitivity and approximately 74% specificity.

The study amplified TCR beta CDR3 regions using RNA transcripts. In the first round, RT-PCR was carried out with HTBI primers, and a multiplex PCR formed the second round. Using its own MiXCR run on the multiplex PCR reads, TCRdb lists one record per CDR3 protein. The repertoire includes around 1,200,000 distinct CDR3 sequences, about 40% of them detected once, and 11% sits in the top ten. Aged 18 to 65, hyperthyroidism patients had new diagnoses of under 2 months' duration. The diagnostic workup employed clinical symptoms, serum thyroxine, TRAb, thyroid ultrasound and orbital computed tomography. J gave up 7 bases and V 0 bases, and 8 bases lay outside the gene matches. The CDR3 sequence is 15 residues long. From germline, CDR1 is MGHRA and CDR2 YSYEKL.

This sequence joins TRBV4-1 and TRBJ1-1, with TRBD1 matching 7 bases. The sequence derives from an adult man with Graves' hyperthyroidism. Sequencing input: peripheral blood or thyroid tissue (not recorded which). The chain's CDR3 is CASSQESGGGGEAFF. The CDR3 DNA is TGCGCCAGCAGCCAAGAATCAGGGGGGGGAGGTGAAGCTTTCTTT.